This T cell receptor (beta chain) came from a study of T cell responses to AZD1222 COVID-19 vaccine. Regarding the study as a whole: Donors, mostly white British, included more females; clonal diversity was possibly underestimated. Repertoires were obtained only post-peak T cell response. Spike-specific TCRs gained breadth and depth after people received two AZD1222 doses.

Samples with a second dose at about 4 or about 12 weeks were pooled together. The CDR3 has 14 residues. The germline CDR1 and CDR2 sequences are SGHRS and YFSETQ. The germline V and J ends were trimmed by 0 bases and 6 bases, with 12 bases remaining between them. This table comes from immunoSEQ multiplex PCR, and its TCRdb copy is limited to in-frame clones, with some not included. The sample lists roughly 150,000 clones; just over 90% were seen once. Only one count was recorded for this clone. What it binds is unknown. V gene TRBV5-1 combines with J gene TRBJ1-1; D is possibly TRBD1 (5 bases). The origin of this receptor is an adult who received the AZD1222 COVID-19 vaccine. The sequenced sample was peripheral blood, obtained 28 days after the second AZD1222 dose. CDR3 region: CASSLDEGRPEAFF. The CDR3 DNA reads TGCGCCAGCAGCTTGGATGAGGGGCGCCCTGAAGCTTTCTTT.